These T cell receptor beta chains were read from a single sample in a study of monozygotic twins with inflammatory bowel disease. TCRdb reprocessed the 5' RACE reads, with one entry per CDR3 protein and no DNA. The sample has around 410,000 distinct CDR3 sequences. Sequenced input: blood. Receptor source: a human donor with ulcerative colitis or Crohn's disease, or a healthy co-twin of an affected twin (not recorded which). Each CDR3 is given with its conserved first and last residue.

J gene | V gene | CDR3 protein
TRBJ2-7 | TRBV7-9 | CASSAPSGAYEQYF
TRBJ1-1 | TRBV6-1 | CASSPSRGGNTEAFF
TRBJ2-3 | TRBV12-3/TRBV12-4 | CASSRGGQATDTQYF
TRBJ2-5 | TRBV18 | CASSPSSVRWETQYF
TRBJ1-1 | TRBV4-3 | CASSPGVMNTEAFF
TRBJ1-6 | TRBV3-1 | CASSHGRGSPLHF
TRBJ2-1 | TRBV7-9 | CASSPLGLSSYNEQFF
TRBJ2-3 | TRBV2 | CASSGDPLRQDTQYF
TRBJ2-5 | TRBV7-2 | CASTTHQGALETQYF
TRBJ1-1 | TRBV18 | CASSPRDFGTEAFF
TRBJ1-5 | TRBV11-3 | CASSKGQGEGSGNQPQHF
TRBJ2-1 | TRBV11-1 | CASSLAAARIAGGPNEQFF
TRBJ1-6 | TRBV18 | CASSPVVLRQGLTPLHF
TRBJ2-3 | TRBV3-1 | CASSQGRGPTTDTQYF
TRBJ2-1 | TRBV19 | CASSIAPGREQFF
TRBJ2-7 | TRBV29-1 | CSARTGAIQGEQHF
TRBJ2-2 | TRBV12-3/TRBV12-4 | CASTPSRNTGELFF
TRBJ2-1 | TRBV11-3 | CASSGSGRTRNEQFF